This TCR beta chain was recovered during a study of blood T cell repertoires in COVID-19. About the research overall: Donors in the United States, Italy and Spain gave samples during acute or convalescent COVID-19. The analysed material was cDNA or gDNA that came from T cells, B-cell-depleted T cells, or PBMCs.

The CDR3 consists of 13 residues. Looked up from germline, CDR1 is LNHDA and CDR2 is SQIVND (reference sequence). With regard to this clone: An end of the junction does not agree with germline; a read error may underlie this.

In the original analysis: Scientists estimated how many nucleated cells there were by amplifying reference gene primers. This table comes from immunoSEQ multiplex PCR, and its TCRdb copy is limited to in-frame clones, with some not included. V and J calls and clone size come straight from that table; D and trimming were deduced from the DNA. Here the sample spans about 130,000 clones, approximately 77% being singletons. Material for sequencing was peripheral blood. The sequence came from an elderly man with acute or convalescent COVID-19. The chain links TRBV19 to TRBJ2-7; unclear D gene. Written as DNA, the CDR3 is TGTGCCAGTAGTATCTCGGCAGGCCTAAACTTCCACTTC. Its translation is CASSISAGLNFHF.